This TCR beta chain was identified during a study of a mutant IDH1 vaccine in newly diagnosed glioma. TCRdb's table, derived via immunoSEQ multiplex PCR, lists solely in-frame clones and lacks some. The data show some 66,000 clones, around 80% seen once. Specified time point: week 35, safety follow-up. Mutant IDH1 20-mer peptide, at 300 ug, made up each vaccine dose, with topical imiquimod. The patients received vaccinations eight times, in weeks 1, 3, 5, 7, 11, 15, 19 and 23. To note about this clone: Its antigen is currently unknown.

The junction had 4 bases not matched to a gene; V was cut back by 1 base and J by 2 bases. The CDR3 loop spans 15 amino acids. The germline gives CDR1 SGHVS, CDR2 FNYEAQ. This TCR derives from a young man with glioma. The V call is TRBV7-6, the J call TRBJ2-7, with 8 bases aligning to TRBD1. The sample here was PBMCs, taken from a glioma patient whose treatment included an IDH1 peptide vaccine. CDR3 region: CASSLEDRATYEQYF. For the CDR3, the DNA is TGTGCCAGCAGCTTAGAGGACAGGGCTACCTACGAGCAGTACTTC.